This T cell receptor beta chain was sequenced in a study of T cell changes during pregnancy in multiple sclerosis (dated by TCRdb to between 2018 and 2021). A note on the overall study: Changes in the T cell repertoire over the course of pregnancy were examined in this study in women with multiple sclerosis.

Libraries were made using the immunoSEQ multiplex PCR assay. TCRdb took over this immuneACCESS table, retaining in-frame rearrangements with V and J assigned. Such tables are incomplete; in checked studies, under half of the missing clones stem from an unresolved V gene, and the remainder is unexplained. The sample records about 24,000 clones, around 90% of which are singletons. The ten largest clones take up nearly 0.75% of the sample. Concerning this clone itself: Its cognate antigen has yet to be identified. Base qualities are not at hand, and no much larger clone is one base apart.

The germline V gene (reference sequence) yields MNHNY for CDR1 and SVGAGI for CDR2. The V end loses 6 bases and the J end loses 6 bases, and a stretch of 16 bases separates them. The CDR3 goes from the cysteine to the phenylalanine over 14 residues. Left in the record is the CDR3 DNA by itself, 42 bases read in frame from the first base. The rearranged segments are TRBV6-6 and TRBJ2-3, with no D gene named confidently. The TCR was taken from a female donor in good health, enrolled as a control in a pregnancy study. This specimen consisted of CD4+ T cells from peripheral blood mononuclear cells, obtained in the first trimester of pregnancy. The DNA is TGTGCCAGCAGCCCCTCGGTTGCGTGGGATACGCAGTATTTT. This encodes CASSPSVAWDTQYF.